The entry below gives a single T cell receptor beta chain sequence along with its context. A read error is likely, as this CDR3 ends without the conserved phenylalanine or tryptophan. The DNA is left out, because the CDR3 cannot be placed on it with certainty; the CDR3 is given as TCRdb lists it. In the authors' workflow: Scientists estimated how many nucleated cells there were by amplifying reference gene primers. Clones were sequenced by immunoSEQ multiplex PCR, and TCRdb holds only the in-frame ones, with some missing. The V and J calls and clone size come from that table; D and trimming were worked out from the DNA. The table records 180,000 or so clones, approximately 85% of them present only once. The data were taken from a study of blood T cell repertoires in COVID-19. For the study at large: Samples taken during acute and convalescent COVID-19 were collected in the United States, Italy and Spain. PBMCs, B-cell-depleted T cells, or T cells were the source of the cDNA or gDNA that made up the material.

The sequence was obtained from a woman of 80 years or more with acute or convalescent COVID-19. What was sequenced was peripheral blood.

CDR3 sequence reads: CASSRTGGG. The chain carries TRBV6-4 and TRBJ2-7; no DNA check was done on the table's D call, TRBD1. CDR1 is MRHNA and CDR2 is SNTAGT in the germline V gene. The CDR3 extends over 9 residues, inclusive of both ends.